This entry concerns a single T cell receptor beta chain. Its antigen is undetermined. The CDR3 contains 16 residues. V shed 2 bases and J 3 bases; nucleotides not matched to a gene: 6. The germline CDR1 and CDR2 sequences are MRHNA and SNTAGT. This record comes from a study of cytomegalovirus exposure and HLA in healthy donors. The wider study: Earlier sequencing of about 179 million T cells yielded roughly 100 million unique TCR beta sequences.

Overall study findings and caveats: In the analysis, some V segments, TRBV6-2 and TRBV6-3 included, were excluded as indistinguishable. A later analysis, which compared TCR beta chains of equal frequency, found the HLA-associated ones more clonally expanded. Most TCR beta V segments were productive about 87% or about 30% of the time in an earlier analysis.

13 Jbeta primers and 60 Vbeta primers were used for the PCR. Assay: immunoSEQ multiplex PCR; the TCRdb copy retains only in-frame clones and omits some. The sample comprises more than 95,000 clones, about 86% of which are singletons, and about 3.9% rests with the top ten. The sequenced sample consisted of PBMCs. The chain couples TRBV6-4 to TRBJ2-1; 8 nucleotides align to TRBD1. This receptor was obtained from a woman in her 30s in good health and CMV-seronegative. CDR3 coding DNA: TGTGCCAGCAGTGACACCGACGGGACAGGCTACAATGAGCAGTTCTTC. Encoded protein: CASSDTDGTGYNEQFF.